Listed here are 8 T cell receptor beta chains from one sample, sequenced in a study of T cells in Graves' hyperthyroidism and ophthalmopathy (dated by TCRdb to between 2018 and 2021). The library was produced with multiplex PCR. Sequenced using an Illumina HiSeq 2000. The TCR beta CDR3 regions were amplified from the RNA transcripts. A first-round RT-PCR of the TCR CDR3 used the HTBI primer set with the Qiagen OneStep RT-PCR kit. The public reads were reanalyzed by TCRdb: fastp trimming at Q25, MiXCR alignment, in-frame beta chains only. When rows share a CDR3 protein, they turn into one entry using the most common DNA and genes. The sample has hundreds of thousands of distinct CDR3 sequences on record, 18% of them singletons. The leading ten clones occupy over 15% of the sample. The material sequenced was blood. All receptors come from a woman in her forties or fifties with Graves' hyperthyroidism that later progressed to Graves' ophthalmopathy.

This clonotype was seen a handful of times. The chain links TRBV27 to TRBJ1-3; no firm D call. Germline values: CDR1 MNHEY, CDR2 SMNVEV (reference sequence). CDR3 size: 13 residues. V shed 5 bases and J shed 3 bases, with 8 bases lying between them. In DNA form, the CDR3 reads TGTGCCAGCAGTAGTGGCATTGGAAACACCATATATTTT. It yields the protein CASSSGIGNTIYF.

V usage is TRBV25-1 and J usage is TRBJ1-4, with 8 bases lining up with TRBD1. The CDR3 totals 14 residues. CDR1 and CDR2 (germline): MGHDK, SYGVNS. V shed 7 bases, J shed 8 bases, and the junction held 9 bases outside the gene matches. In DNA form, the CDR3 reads TGTGCCAGCACCCCGACGACAGGGGAGGAAAAACTGTTTTTT. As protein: CASTPTTGEEKLFF. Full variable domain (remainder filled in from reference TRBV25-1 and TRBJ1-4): EADIYQTPRYLVIGTGKKITLECSQTMGHDKMYWYQQDPGMELHLIHYSYGVNSTEKGDLSSESTVSRIRTEHFPLTLESARPSHTSQYLCASTPTTGEEKLFFGSGTQLSVL.

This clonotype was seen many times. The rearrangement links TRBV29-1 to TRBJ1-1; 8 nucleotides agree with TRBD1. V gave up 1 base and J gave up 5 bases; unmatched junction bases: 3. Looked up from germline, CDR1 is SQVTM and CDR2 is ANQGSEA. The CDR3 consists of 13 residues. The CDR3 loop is CSVEGTGLTEAFF. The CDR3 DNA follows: TGCAGCGTTGAAGGGACAGGGTTGACTGAAGCTTTCTTT.

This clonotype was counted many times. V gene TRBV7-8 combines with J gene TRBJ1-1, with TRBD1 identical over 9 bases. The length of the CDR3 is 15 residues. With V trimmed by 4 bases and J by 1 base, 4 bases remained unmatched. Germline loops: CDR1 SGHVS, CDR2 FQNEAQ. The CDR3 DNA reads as TGTGCCAGCAGCTCGACGGACAGGGGGAACACTGAAGCTTTCTTT. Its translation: CASSSTDRGNTEAFF.

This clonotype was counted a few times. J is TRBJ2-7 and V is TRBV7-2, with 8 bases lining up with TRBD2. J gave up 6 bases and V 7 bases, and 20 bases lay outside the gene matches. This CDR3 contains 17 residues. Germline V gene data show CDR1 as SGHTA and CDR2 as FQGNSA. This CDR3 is CASTMWAGGLRGLEQYF. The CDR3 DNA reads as TGTGCCAGCACCATGTGGGCGGGGGGCCTCAGGGGCCTCGAGCAGTACTTC. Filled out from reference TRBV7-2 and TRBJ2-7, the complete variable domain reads GAGVSQSPSNKVTEKGKDVELRCDPISGHTALYWYRQSLGQGLEFLIYFQGNSAPDKSGLPSDRFSAERTGGSVSTLTIQRTQQEDSAVYLCASTMWAGGLRGLEQYFGPGTRLTVT.

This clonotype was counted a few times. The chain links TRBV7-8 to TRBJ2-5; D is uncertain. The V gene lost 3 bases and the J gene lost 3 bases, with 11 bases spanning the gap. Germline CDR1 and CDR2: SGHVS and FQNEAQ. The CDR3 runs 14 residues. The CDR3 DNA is TGTGCCAGCAGCTTGAGCTCATCGGAAGAGACCCAGTACTTC. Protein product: CASSLSSSEETQYF.

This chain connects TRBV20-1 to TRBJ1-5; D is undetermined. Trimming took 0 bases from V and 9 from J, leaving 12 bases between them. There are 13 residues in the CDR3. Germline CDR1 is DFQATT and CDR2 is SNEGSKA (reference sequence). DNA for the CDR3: TGCAGTGCTAGAGAGGCCTACTTTTGGCCCCAGCATTTT. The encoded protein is CSAREAYFWPQHF.

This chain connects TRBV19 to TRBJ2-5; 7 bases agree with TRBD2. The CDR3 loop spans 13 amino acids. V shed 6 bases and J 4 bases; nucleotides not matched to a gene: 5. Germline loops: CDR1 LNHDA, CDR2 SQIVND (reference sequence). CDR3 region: CASRGGYGETQYF. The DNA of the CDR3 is TGTGCCAGTAGGGGGGGGTATGGAGAGACCCAGTACTTC.